This TCR beta chain originates from a study of control samples from healthy donors and cancer patients. This CDR3 has 14 residues. From germline, CDR1 is SGHAT and CDR2 FQNNGV. Trimming stripped 3 bases from V and 15 bases from J, with 21 bases between. TCRdb's copy holds only in-frame clones and misses some; the assay was immunoSEQ multiplex PCR. The data show roughly 370,000 clones, with 90% seen just once and 5% to 8% held by the top ten. This sequence joins TRBV11-2 and TRBJ2-4, with D perhaps matching TRBD2 (6 bases). Sequenced input: PBMCs. This clonotype originated in a man in his forties or fifties with head and neck cancer. CDR3 in amino acids: CASSFLGGKGTGYF. The DNA for the CDR3 is TGTGCCAGCAGCTTCCTTGGCGGGAAGGGGACGGGGTACTTC.